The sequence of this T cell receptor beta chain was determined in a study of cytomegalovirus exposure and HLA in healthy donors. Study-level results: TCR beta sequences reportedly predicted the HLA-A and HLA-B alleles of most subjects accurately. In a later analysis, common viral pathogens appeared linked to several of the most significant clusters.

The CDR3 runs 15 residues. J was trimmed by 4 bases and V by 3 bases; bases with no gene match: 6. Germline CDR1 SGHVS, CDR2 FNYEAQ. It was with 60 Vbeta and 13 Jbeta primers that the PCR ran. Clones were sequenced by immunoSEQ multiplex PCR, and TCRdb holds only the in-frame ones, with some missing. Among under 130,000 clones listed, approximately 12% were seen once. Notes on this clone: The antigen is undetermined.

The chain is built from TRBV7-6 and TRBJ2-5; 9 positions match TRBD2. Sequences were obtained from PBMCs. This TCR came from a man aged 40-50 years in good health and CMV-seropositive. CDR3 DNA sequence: TGTGCCAGCAGCTTGGTGGGCGGGAGGGGAGAGACCCAGTACTTC. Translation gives CASSLVGGRGETQYF.